This T cell receptor beta chain is from a study of blood T cell repertoires in COVID-19. As for the study in general: The cDNA or gDNA used as material had been derived from T cells, B-cell-depleted T cells, or PBMCs.

The J segment lost 5 bases and the V segment lost 5 bases, leaving 3 bases of the junction unmatched. CDR1 is SGHTA, CDR2 FQGTGA, per germline. The CDR3 contains 14 residues. In the original processing: Quantification of nucleated cells was approximated via reference gene primer amplification. The protocol was immunoSEQ multiplex PCR, while the TCRdb copy is restricted to in-frame clones and leaves out a portion. D and trimming were read from the DNA, whereas the V and J calls and clone size are those reported in that table. The profile shows about 270,000 clones, 85% to 90% of them singletons. Those enrolled, adults aged 18 to 89 years, came from under 25 US areas. Recovered status in Cohort 3 required two negative PCRs, clearance, or symptom resolution.

The receptor comes from a woman aged 18-29 years who had recovered from COVID-19. The chain joins TRBV7-3 to TRBJ1-6; 7 bases fit TRBD1. The sequenced sample was PBMCs or T cells enriched from blood (not recorded which). Here the CDR3 reads CASSPTGNNSPLHF. CDR3 DNA sequence: TGTGCCAGCAGCCCGACAGGGAATAATTCACCCCTCCACTTT.